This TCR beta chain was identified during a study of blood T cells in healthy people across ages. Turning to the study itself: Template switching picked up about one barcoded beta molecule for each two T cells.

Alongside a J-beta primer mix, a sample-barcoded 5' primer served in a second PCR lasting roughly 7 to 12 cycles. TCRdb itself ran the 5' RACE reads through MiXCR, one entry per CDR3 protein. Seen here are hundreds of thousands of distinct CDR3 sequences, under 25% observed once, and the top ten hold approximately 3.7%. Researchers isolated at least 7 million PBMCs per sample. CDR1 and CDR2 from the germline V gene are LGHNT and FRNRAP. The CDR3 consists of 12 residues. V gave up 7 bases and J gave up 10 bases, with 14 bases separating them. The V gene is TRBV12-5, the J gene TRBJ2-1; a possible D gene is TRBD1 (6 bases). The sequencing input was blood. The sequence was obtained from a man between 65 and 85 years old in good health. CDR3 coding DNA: TGTGCTAGTGCCCTTCCACAGGGCGAGCAGTTCTTC. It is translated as CASALPQGEQFF.